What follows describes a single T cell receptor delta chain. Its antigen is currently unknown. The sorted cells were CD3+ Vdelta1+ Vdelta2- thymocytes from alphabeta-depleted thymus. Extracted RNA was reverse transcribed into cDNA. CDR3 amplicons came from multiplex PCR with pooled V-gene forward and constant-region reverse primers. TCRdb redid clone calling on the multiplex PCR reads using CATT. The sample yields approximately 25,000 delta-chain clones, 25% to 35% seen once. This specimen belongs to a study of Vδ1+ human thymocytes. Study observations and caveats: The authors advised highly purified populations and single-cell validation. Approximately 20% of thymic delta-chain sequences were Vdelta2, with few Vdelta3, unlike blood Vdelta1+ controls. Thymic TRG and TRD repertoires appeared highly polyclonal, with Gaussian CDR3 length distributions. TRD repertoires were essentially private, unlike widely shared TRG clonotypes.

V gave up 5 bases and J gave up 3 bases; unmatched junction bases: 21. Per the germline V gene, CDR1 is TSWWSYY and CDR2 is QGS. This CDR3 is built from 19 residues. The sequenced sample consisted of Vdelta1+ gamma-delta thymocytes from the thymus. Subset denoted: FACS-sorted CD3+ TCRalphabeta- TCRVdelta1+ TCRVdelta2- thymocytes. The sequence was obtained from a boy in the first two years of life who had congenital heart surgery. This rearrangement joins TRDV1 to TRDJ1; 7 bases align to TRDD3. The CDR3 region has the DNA TGTGCTCTTGGGAACCGCGAATCCTCCAATGGCTGGGGGCCCGATAAACTCATCTTT. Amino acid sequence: CALGNRESSNGWGPDKLIF.